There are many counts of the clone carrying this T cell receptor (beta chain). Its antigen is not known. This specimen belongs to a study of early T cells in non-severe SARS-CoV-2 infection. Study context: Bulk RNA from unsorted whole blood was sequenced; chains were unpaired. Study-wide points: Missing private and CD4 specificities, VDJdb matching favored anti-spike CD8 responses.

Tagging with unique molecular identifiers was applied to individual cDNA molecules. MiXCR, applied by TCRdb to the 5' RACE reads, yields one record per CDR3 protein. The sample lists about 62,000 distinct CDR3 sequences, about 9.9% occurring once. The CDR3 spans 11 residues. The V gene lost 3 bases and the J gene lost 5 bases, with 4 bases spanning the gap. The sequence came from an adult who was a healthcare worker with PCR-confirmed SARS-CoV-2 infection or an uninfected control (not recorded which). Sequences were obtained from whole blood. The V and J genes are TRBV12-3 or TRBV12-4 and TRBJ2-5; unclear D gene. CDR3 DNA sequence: TGTGCCAGCAGTTTTACGGAGACCCAGTACTTC. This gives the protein CASSFTETQYF.